The 5 T cell receptor beta chains below come from one sample, sequenced in a study of read filtering for tumor transcriptome and immune sequencing (TCRdb year 2020). This sample was sequenced with an Illumina HiSeq 4000. The Immunoverse kit was used to build TCR libraries from 400 ng RNA, with molecular barcoded adaptors covering alpha/delta and beta/gamma chains. The public reads were run again by TCRdb, first through fastp at Q25 and then through MiXCR, and only productive beta chains were kept. Rows with a matching CDR3 protein are joined into one entry that keeps the most common DNA and genes. The sample yields tens of thousands of distinct CDR3 sequences; roughly an eighth were counted once. Around 7% of the sample is taken by the ten largest. Sequencing was performed on a population of CD138-negative cells sorted from bone marrow. What the cell subset or site label conveys for this sample: bone marrow mononuclear cells depleted of CD138+ plasma/myeloma cells by negative magnetic selection. Source of these receptors: a donor at least 40 years old with multiple myeloma.

In the case of this clonotype: Because it lacks the conserved phenylalanine or tryptophan at the end, this CDR3 is likely a read error. The V call is TRBV6-2 or TRBV6-3, the J call TRBJ1-4, with D perhaps TRBD1 (5 bases). The CDR3 has 13 residues. Germline values: CDR1 MNHEY, CDR2 SVGEGT. For the CDR3, the DNA is TGTGCCAGCACCACGTGGGACGGTGAAAAGCTGTTTTTA. It translates to CASTTWDGEKLFL.

This clonotype was found a few times. This could be a read error, since a much larger clone is one nucleotide away. The J gene is TRBJ2-3, the V gene TRBV7-7; D is undetermined. The CDR3 runs 14 residues. CDR1 SSHAT and CDR2 FNYEAQ come from the germline V gene (reference sequence). CDR3 nucleotide sequence: TGTGCTGGCAGCTTAGTTGGGGGCACAGATACGCAGTATTTT. It is translated as CAGSLVGGTDTQYF. The entire variable domain, with the rest obtained from reference TRBV7-7 and TRBJ2-3, is as follows: GAGVSQSPRYKVTKRGQDVTLRCDPISSHATLYWYQQALGQGPEFLTYFNYEAQPDKSGLPSDRFSAERPEGSISTLTIQRTEQRDSAMYRCAGSLVGGTDTQYFGPGTRLTVL.

This clonotype has ten or more counts. The final CDR3 position lacks the conserved phenylalanine or tryptophan, pointing to a likely read error. The rearrangement joins TRBV20-1 to TRBJ1-1; 7 bases agree with TRBD1. From germline, CDR1 is DFQATT and CDR2 SNEGSKA (reference sequence). The CDR3 covers 13 residues. V lost 8 bases and J lost 0; bases outside the gene matches: 6. The DNA for the CDR3 is TGCAGTCCCACAGGGGAAATGAACACTGAAGCTTTCCTT. This encodes CSPTGEMNTEAFL.

This clonotype was picked up many times. A junction boundary mismatches the germline segment, possibly from a read error. V and J are TRBV4-1 and TRBJ1-5; possibly TRBD1 for D (5 bases). This CDR3 comprises 18 residues. CDR1 MGHRA and CDR2 YSYEKL come from the germline V gene. The CDR3 loop reads CASSQDRAPREGNQPQHF. DNA of the CDR3: TGTGCCAGCAGCCAAGATCGGGCGCCCAGGGAGGGTAATCAGCCCCAGCATTTT.

In this sample, this clonotype turned up a few times. The chain carries TRBV2 and TRBJ2-1, with D hard to call. Germline V gene sequence: CDR1 SNHLY, CDR2 FYNNEI. This CDR3 is built from 12 residues. Trimming shortened V by 4 bases and J by 7 bases, and 8 bases separated the two germline ends. CDR3 sequence reads: CASSVGANEQFF. CDR3 bases: TGTGCCAGCAGTGTGGGCGCGAATGAGCAGTTCTTC.